A selection of T cell receptor beta chains follows, all from one sample in a study of vaccination and CD4 T cells after COVID-19. For these TCRs, the target antigens are not known. TCRdb passed the PCR reads through MiXCR, listing each CDR3 protein once. This repertoire shows over 10,000 distinct CDR3 sequences, more than 50% found once; its top ten account for approximately 18%. The source was cultured CD4+ T cells from blood, collected after SARS-CoV-2 vaccination. These receptors originate from a human donor with COVID-19. CDR3s include the opening cysteine and the closing phenylalanine or tryptophan. The D gene is left open where the match is weak. Some rows have no size entry. The others give once, few or many, or a class for an expanded clone.

j_call d_call v_call clone_size cdr3_nt cdr3_aa
TRBJ1-2 - TRBV6-5 - TGTGCCAGCAGTTACTCGGGTCAGGGGCGAGGAATTGACTATGGCTACACCTTC CASSYSGQGRGIDYGYTF
TRBJ2-3 - TRBV20-1 - TGCAGTGCCAATGCCGACGGGGCGAACACAGATACGCAGTATTTT CSANADGANTDTQYF
TRBJ2-7 TRBD1 TRBV15 - TGTGCCACCAGCACAAGACAGGGGAACGAGCAGTACTTC CATSTRQGNEQYF
TRBJ1-6 - TRBV7-2 - TGTGCCAGCAGCTTAGTGACGTTAAATTCACCCCTCCACTTT CASSLVTLNSPLHF
TRBJ1-2 TRBD1 TRBV20-1 - TGCAGTGCTAGCCCTCGAACGACGGGACAGATATATGGCTACACCTTC CSASPRTTGQIYGYTF
TRBJ2-7 TRBD1 TRBV7-9 - TGTGCCAGCAGCACGATAACAGGGGCGCTGGACTACGAGCAGTACTTC CASSTITGALDYEQYF
TRBJ1-2 - TRBV27 - TGTGCCAGCAGTTTTTACTCGATTGGGGGGGGCGGCTACACCTTC CASSFYSIGGGGYTF
TRBJ2-7 - TRBV21-1 - TGTGCCAGCAGCAAAGACAGGGAGGACTACGAGCAGTACTTC CASSKDREDYEQYF
TRBJ2-5 - TRBV6-5 - TGTGCCAGCAGTTTCCGGGGCGAAGAGACCCAGTACTTC CASSFRGEETQYF
TRBJ2-3 - TRBV20-1 - TGCAGTGCGGTCTCACAGGGTGAAACGCAGTATTTT CSAVSQGETQYF
TRBJ1-1 TRBD1 TRBV7-9 - TGTGCCAGCAGCGCCAGACAGGGGGATAGGACTGAAGCTTTCTTT CASSARQGDRTEAFF
TRBJ2-1 - TRBV2 - TGTGCCGGAGGACTCAACAATGAGCAGTTCTTC CAGGLNNEQFF
TRBJ1-1 TRBD1 TRBV5-4 - TGTGCCAGCAGCACCCAAATGACAGGGAGTGACACTGAAGCTTTCTTT CASSTQMTGSDTEAFF
TRBJ2-2 - TRBV6-1 few TGTGCCAGCAGTGAAGGAACAGGGACGGAGCTGTTTTTT CASSEGTGTELFF
TRBJ2-3 TRBD1 TRBV6-1 few TGTGCCAGCAGTCCTACAGGGGACACAGATACGCAGTATTTT CASSPTGDTDTQYF
TRBJ2-7 TRBD2 TRBV7-7 few TGTGCTAGCAGCTTGGCTAGCGGACCCTACGAGCAGTACTTC CASSLASGPYEQYF
TRBJ2-1 TRBD1 TRBV24-1 - TGTGCCACCAGAACTACAGGGGGTGATGAGCAGTTCTTC CATRTTGGDEQFF
TRBJ1-1 - TRBV30 - TGTGCCTGGAGTGTAGTGAACACTGAAGCTTTCTTT CAWSVVNTEAFF
TRBJ2-7 - TRBV7-9 - TGTGCCAGCAGCTTAGTCGGCGAGCAGTACTTC CASSLVGEQYF
TRBJ1-2 - TRBV19 - TGTGCCAGTAGTGCAACCGGGAGTTATAACTATGGCTACACCTTC CASSATGSYNYGYTF
TRBJ1-3 - TRBV6-1 - TGTGCCAGCAGTCCGGGGGCGGCTGGAAACACCATATATTTT CASSPGAAGNTIYF
TRBJ2-2 - TRBV20-1 - TGCAGTGCTAGTAGGGGAATGGGCGGGGAGCTGTTTTTT CSASRGMGGELFF
TRBJ2-5 - TRBV11-3 once TGTGCCAGCAGCTTAGGTCCGGAAGAGACCCAGTACTTC CASSLGPEETQYF
TRBJ1-1 TRBD1 TRBV15 - TGTGCCACCAGCAGAAGACAGGGATTTGAAGCTTTCTTT CATSRRQGFEAFF
TRBJ1-5 - TRBV7-2 - TGTGCCAGCAGCTTAGCGCAGCTCAATCAGCCCCAGCATTTT CASSLAQLNQPQHF
TRBJ2-7 - TRBV27 - TGTGCCAGCAGTCCACCTCCCAGGAGCTCGGGCGAGCAGTACTTC CASSPPPRSSGEQYF
TRBJ2-7 TRBD1 TRBV20-1 - TGCAGTGCTAGAGCCCTCACCGGGACAGGGAGGGCCTCCTACGAGCAGTACTTC CSARALTGTGRASYEQYF
TRBJ1-1 - TRBV4-2 - TGTGCCAGCAGCCAAGATGGGGGGAGGGGGTACACTGAAGCTTTCTTT CASSQDGGRGYTEAFF
TRBJ1-2 TRBD1 TRBV6-5 few TGTGCCAGCAGTTACTCCCGGGACAGGGAACGCTATGGCTACACCTTC CASSYSRDRERYGYTF
TRBJ2-5 TRBD2 TRBV7-2 once TGTGCCAGCAGCTTAGTTCGGGGACTAGCAGAGACCCAGTACTTC CASSLVRGLAETQYF
TRBJ1-2 - TRBV2 few TGTGCCAGCAGTGAAGCGGGGCCAGGGCTTGGTGGCTACACCTTC CASSEAGPGLGGYTF
TRBJ2-3 - TRBV7-3 - TGTGCCAGCAGCCAGGCGGGGACGGATACGCAGTATTTT CASSQAGTDTQYF
TRBJ1-2 TRBD1 TRBV6-5 few TGTGCCAGCAGTTTAGGGACAGGGCTGAGTGGCTACACCTTC CASSLGTGLSGYTF
TRBJ1-6 - TRBV19 - TGTGCCAGTAGTATAGCGGCCCCCAATATCAATTCACCCCTCCACTTT CASSIAAPNINSPLHF
TRBJ2-2 TRBD1 TRBV24-1 - TGTGCCACCAGTCCCGACAGGGACGGGGAGCTGTTTTTT CATSPDRDGELFF
TRBJ1-5 - TRBV7-3 few TGTGCCAGCAGCTTATATGACAGGCAGCCCCAGCATTTT CASSLYDRQPQHF
TRBJ1-5 - TRBV15 few TGTGCCACCAGCAGAGGCGGAGGAGCAGTCAATCAGCCCCAGCATTTT CATSRGGGAVNQPQHF
TRBJ2-1 TRBD2 TRBV7-2 - TGTGCCAGCAGCTCTAATAGCGGGGGGCCTTCCTACAATGAGCAGTTCTTC CASSSNSGGPSYNEQFF
TRBJ2-3 TRBD2 TRBV7-9 - TGTGCCAGCGACGCTAGCGGGGGGACAGATACGCAGTATTTT CASDASGGTDTQYF
TRBJ1-2 TRBD1 TRBV6-1 - TGTGCCAGCAGCTCACTTACAGGGGTTGGCTACACCTTC CASSSLTGVGYTF
TRBJ1-1 TRBD1 TRBV2 - TGTGCCAGCAGAAGACAGGGGTTCACTGAAGCTTTCTTT CASRRQGFTEAFF
TRBJ2-1 - TRBV7-2 few TGTGCCAGCAGCTTAGCGCAGATTAGCGGAGATGAGCAGTTCTTC CASSLAQISGDEQFF
TRBJ1-2 - TRBV10-1 few TGCGCCAGCAGTGAGTCGGAGCGGGATGGCTACACCTTC CASSESERDGYTF
TRBJ2-5 TRBD1 TRBV7-3 - TGTGCCAGCAGCCAGGGGCCCAAGGGGGCCCAAGAGACCCAGTACTTC CASSQGPKGAQETQYF